The next 12 T cell receptor beta chains were all read from a single sample in a study of OX40 agonist ivuxolimab in advanced cancers. Produced via immunoSEQ multiplex PCR; TCRdb's table is partial and in-frame only. Here the sample spans under 50,000 clones, more than 85% being singletons. The sample consisted of CD4+ or CD8+ T cells sorted from blood, taken in a trial of the OX40 agonist ivuxolimab. Receptors were obtained from an adult with an advanced solid tumor such as melanoma, head and neck, liver or kidney cancer.

The chain carries TRBV11-3 and TRBJ2-6, with 11 bases that match TRBD2. Trimming at V came to 5 bases and at J to 4 bases, leaving 10 bases not matched to a gene. Germline loops: CDR1 SGHNT, CDR2 YENEEA. CDR3 length equals 18 residues. The CDR3: CASSRRASGGRGANVLTF. The CDR3 coding sequence is TGTGCCAGCAGCCGGAGGGCTAGCGGGGGGAGAGGGGCCAACGTCCTGACTTTC.

J is TRBJ1-1 and V is TRBV5-8, with no clear D. The CDR3 covers 14 residues. The V end was cut by 4 bases, the J end by 1 base, with 11 bases between. Germline-derived CDR1 and CDR2 are SGHTS and YDEGEE. As DNA, the CDR3 is TGTGCCAGCAGCATAAGTCCGGGGAACACTGAAGCTTTCTTT. It is translated as CASSISPGNTEAFF.

The chain couples TRBV2 to TRBJ2-7; 7 bases line up with TRBD1. V gave up 6 bases and J gave up 0 bases; unmatched junction bases: 5. The CDR3 totals 14 residues. The germline V gene has CDR1 SNHLY and CDR2 FYNNEI. The CDR3 DNA is TGTGCCAGCAGGGCACAGGGGAGCTCCTACGAGCAGTACTTC. This sequence encodes CASRAQGSSYEQYF.

This clone was seen a single time. CDR3 DNA sequence: TGTGCCAGTAGTCCGGGTAGGGAGCAGTTCTTC. Amino acid sequence: CASSPGREQFF. V is TRBV19 and J is TRBJ2-1; D is ambiguous. This CDR3 has 11 amino acids. CDR1 is LNHDA, CDR2 SQIVND, per germline (reference sequence). V lost 5 bases, J lost 10 bases, and 9 bases lay in between.

The rearrangement uses TRBV5-5 and TRBJ1-4, with D uncertain. The germline V and J ends were trimmed by 2 bases and 5 bases, with 19 bases remaining between them. Germline-derived CDR1 and CDR2 are SGHKS and YYEKEE (reference sequence). The CDR3 sequence is 17 residues long. Written as DNA, the CDR3 is TGTGCCAGCAGCTTCGCTCCCAGGACGGACCGGAATGAAAAACTGTTTTTT. This sequence encodes CASSFAPRTDRNEKLFF.

This clone has a single count. The CDR3 region is CASGLVRASGSGSYEQYF. CDR3 bases: TGTGCTAGTGGTTTGGTACGGGCTAGCGGGAGCGGATCCTACGAGCAGTACTTC. J is TRBJ2-7 and V is TRBV12-5; 10 bases agree with TRBD2. The CDR3 is 18 amino acids. The J segment lost 1 base and the V segment lost 0 bases, leaving 9 bases of the junction unmatched. Germline CDR1 is LGHNT and CDR2 is FRNRAP.

The chain combines TRBV5-6 with TRBJ2-1; D possibly corresponds to TRBD1 (6 bases). Per germline, CDR1 SGHDT and CDR2 YYEEEE. The CDR3 length is 11 residues. Deletions cut 4 bases from V and 12 bases from J, with 11 bases between. CDR3 DNA: TGTGCCAGCAGCCACCAACAGGGGCAGTTCTTC. It yields the protein CASSHQQGQFF.

This chain connects TRBV28 to TRBJ2-2; tentative D call: TRBD1 (6 bases). The CDR3 runs to 14 residues. The germline V gene encodes CDR1 MDHEN and CDR2 SYDVKM. The V and J ends lost 8 bases and 1 base respectively, with 11 bases between them. The CDR3 region is CASASGQNTGELFF. The CDR3 DNA reads TGTGCCAGCGCCTCGGGACAGAACACCGGGGAGCTGTTTTTT.

The rearrangement joins TRBV18 to TRBJ2-7; TRBD2 matches 10 bases. This CDR3 is built from 15 residues. Germline CDR1 and CDR2: KGHSH and LQKENI. Losses at the gene ends were 3 bases for V and 3 bases for J; bases not matched to a gene: 5. CDR3 sequence reads: CASSPNLAGDYEQYF. The CDR3 nucleotides read TGTGCCAGCTCACCGAACCTAGCGGGAGACTACGAGCAGTACTTC. Filled out from reference TRBV18 and TRBJ2-7, the complete variable domain reads NAGVMQNPRHLVRRRGQEARLRCSPMKGHSHVYWYRQLPEEGLKFMVYLQKENIIDESGMPKERFSAEFPKEGPSILRIQQVVRGDSAAYFCASSPNLAGDYEQYFGPGTRLTVT.

CDR3: CASSGRLAGGRDTQYF. The CDR3 DNA is TGTGCCAGCAGCGGTAGACTAGCGGGAGGGAGAGATACGCAGTATTTT. The V call is TRBV27, the J call TRBJ2-3, with 14 nucleotides matching TRBD2. V was clipped by 6 bases and J by 5 bases; unmatched bases: 7. Looked up from germline, CDR1 is MNHEY and CDR2 is SMNVEV (reference sequence). The CDR3 consists of 16 residues.

This chain links TRBV27 with TRBJ1-2; 7 bases are shared with TRBD1. The CDR3 extends over 14 amino acids. Germline-derived CDR1 and CDR2 are MNHEY and SMNVEV (reference sequence). V shed 5 bases, J shed 8 bases, and the junction held 11 bases outside the gene matches. Here the CDR3 reads CASSMRQGPWGYTF. The DNA for the CDR3 is TGTGCCAGCAGTATGCGACAGGGTCCGTGGGGCTACACCTTC.

J is TRBJ2-1 and V is TRBV10-3; D possibly corresponds to TRBD2 (7 bases). Trimming removed 10 bases at V and 10 bases at J, with 20 bases between. The CDR3 sequence is 13 residues long. Germline V gene sequence: CDR1 ENHRY, CDR2 SYGVKD. DNA for the CDR3: TGTGCCACCGAGGCGGGGGCCCGTTCGGAGCAGTTCTTC. It translates to CATEAGARSEQFF.